Listed here are 6 T cell receptor beta chains from one sample, sequenced in a study of glioma-infiltrating T cells. Using RNA template, CDR3s of TCR alpha and beta were amplified with iRepertoire arm-PCR. TCRdb reprocessed the multiplex PCR reads with MiXCR, giving one entry per CDR3 protein. There are around 140,000 distinct CDR3 sequences in the sample; approximately 40% occur only once, and 20% lies in the top ten. Sequencing was done on a sample of glioma tissue, nonneoplastic brain tissue, or PBMCs (not recorded which). Receptors were obtained from a human donor with low-grade glioma or glioblastoma, undergoing nonglioma brain surgery, or in good health (not recorded which).

This clonotype was detected only once. This may be a read error: a much more frequent sequence differs by one nucleotide. The V and J genes are TRBV20-1 and TRBJ2-5; no definite D call. Germline V CDR1 and CDR2: DFQATT, SNEGSKA (reference sequence). V was clipped by 6 bases and J by 2 bases, with 10 bases between them. This CDR3 is built from 12 residues. CDR3 nucleotide sequence: TGCAGTGCCTCCGGCAGACAAGAGACCCAGTACTTC. Translated: CSASGRQETQYF.

A few counts support this clonotype. V usage is TRBV2 and J usage is TRBJ2-7; D gene unclear. The CDR3 loop spans 11 amino acids. With 6 bases removed from V and 0 bases from J, the gap between germline ends came to 3 bases. CDR1 and CDR2 (germline): SNHLY, FYNNEI. The CDR3: CASRLSYEQYF. DNA for the CDR3: TGTGCCAGCAGGCTCTCCTACGAGCAGTACTTC.

CDR3 region: CATSDAGGYGYTF. The DNA for the CDR3 is TGTGCCACCAGTGATGCGGGGGGCTATGGCTACACCTTC. V gene TRBV24-1 combines with J gene TRBJ1-2; D may be TRBD1 (5 bases). V was clipped by 3 bases and J by 4 bases, with 8 bases between them. Germline V gives CDR1 KGHDR, CDR2 SFDVKD. The CDR3 contains 13 residues.

The chain couples TRBV7-8 to TRBJ2-1, with TRBD2 identical over 11 bases. Per germline, CDR1 SGHVS and CDR2 FQNEAQ. V lost 5 bases, J lost 7 bases, and 10 bases stayed unmatched. The CDR3 is 16 amino acids. Here the CDR3 DNA reads TGTGCCAGCAGCGTTCTACTAGCGGGAGTTCAGAATGAGCAGTTCTTC. This gives the protein CASSVLLAGVQNEQFF.

This chain links TRBV4-1 with TRBJ1-3; a weak D match, TRBD1 (6 bases). The CDR3 has 15 amino acids. Germline V gene data show CDR1 as MGHRA and CDR2 as YSYEKL. The ends were cut back, 4 bases at V and 0 bases at J, with 10 bases in the middle. Here the CDR3 DNA reads TGCGCCAGCAGCCCTGACAGGAGCTCTGGAAACACCATATATTTT. Translated, it gives CASSPDRSSGNTIYF.

This chain connects TRBV3-1 to TRBJ2-7; D is possibly TRBD2 (5 bases). This CDR3 is 15 amino acids long. Germline loops: CDR1 LGHDT, CDR2 YNNKEL (reference sequence). V was pared by 6 bases and J by 1 base, with 16 bases between. The DNA of the CDR3 is TGTGCCAGCAGGCCTTCCGGGAAAATGTCCTACGAGCAGTACTTC. Translation gives CASRPSGKMSYEQYF.